This TCR beta chain was recovered during a study of cytomegalovirus exposure and HLA in healthy donors. J lost 7 bases, V lost 3 bases, and 13 bases had no gene match. Germline assignment: CDR1 MDHEN and CDR2 SYDVKM. The CDR3 is made up of 16 amino acids. In the PCR, 60 Vbeta and 13 Jbeta primers were used. Measured with immunoSEQ multiplex PCR; TCRdb has only the in-frame clones, and not every one. The profile covers 85,000 to 110,000 clones, with under 85% appearing a single time and 3.5% to 4.5% taken by the ten largest. This TCR came from a man aged 50 to 60 in good health and CMV-seropositive. Sequencing was done on a sample of PBMCs. V usage is TRBV28 and J usage is TRBJ2-7; 9 nucleotides agree with TRBD1. CDR3 DNA: TGTGCCAGCAGTTTTCTCCGGGACAGGGTGATATGGGAGCAGTACTTC. It codes for CASSFLRDRVIWEQYF.